One TCR beta chain is described in this entry. Its specific antigen is unknown. Per-base qualities were not stored, and no clone one base away is much larger. Genomic DNA was extracted from sorted cells for sequencing of the TCRbeta CDR3 region. TCRbeta CDR3 regions were sequenced using the immunoSEQ Assay. Held by TCRdb, this immuneACCESS table contains in-frame sequences only and omits some clones. Under half of the omission traces to an unresolved V gene where checked; the cause of the rest is unknown. Here the sample has approximately 89,000 clones; roughly 84% occur a single time. About 0.28% of the sample is taken by the ten largest. CDR1 and CDR2 are drawn from the germline V gene: SGHAT, FQNNGV. The germline ends are 18 bases apart after V is trimmed by 6 bases and J by 9 bases. From the cysteine through the phenylalanine, the CDR3 covers 14 amino acids. Of the read, only the CDR3 DNA is kept; its 42 bases are in frame from base 1.

Patients with autoimmune disease history or receiving systemic immunosuppression were excluded from the trial. Peripheral blood for TCR sequencing was drawn from every dose cohort at baseline, at cycle 4 day 1 and at cycle 7 day 1. Samples came from an open-label, multicenter, first-in-human phase I dose-escalation trial of ivuxolimab. The trial enrolled adults with locally advanced or metastatic head and neck squamous cell, hepatocellular, melanoma or renal cell carcinoma. Before TCR sequencing, CD4+ T cells and CD8+ T cells were sorted from peripheral blood as separate populations. The sample belongs to a study of OX40 agonist ivuxolimab in advanced cancers. About the study as a whole: The costimulatory receptor OX40 (CD134) was targeted by ivuxolimab, a fully human IgG2 agonistic monoclonal antibody. Intravenous ivuxolimab was administered to patients every 2 weeks at six dose levels: 0.01, 0.1, 0.3, 1.5, 3 and 10 mg/kg. Among the 52 dose-escalation patients, roughly 20 had hepatocellular carcinoma, 15 or so melanoma, 9 renal cell carcinoma and 9 head and neck cancer. In the dose-escalation cohort, 82.7% of patients were male, and the mean age was approximately 60 years, with a range of 23 to 79. Prior anti-PD-1, anti-PD-L1 or anti-CTLA-4 therapy was permitted, and 40% to 50% of dose-escalation patients had received checkpoint inhibitors. Three dose-escalation patients achieved partial responses, one with hepatocellular carcinoma and two with cutaneous melanoma. Peripheral TCRbeta sequencing was intended to test whether TCR sequence diversity was altered and clonal T-cell expansion was caused by ivuxolimab. The paper covers the monotherapy dose-escalation part of the phase I ivuxolimab trial, which included N ≈ 50 patients.

Overall study outcomes, separate from this receptor: At doses of 0.1 to 3.0 mg/kg, clonal expansion of both CD4+ and CD8+ T cells in blood was seen between baseline and week 6. After ivuxolimab, CD8+ T cells had more expanded clones than CD4+ T cells on average. Low levels of normalized T-cell clonal expansion were also seen in some patients who did not respond. Which antigens the clonally expanded peripheral T cells were specific for was not determined. In the 0.1-3.0 mg/kg groups, partial responders were among the patients with the lowest normalized peripheral clonal expansion, particularly in CD8+ T cells.

The sample here was CD4+ or CD8+ T cells sorted from blood, taken in a trial of the OX40 agonist ivuxolimab. The TCR comes from an adult with an advanced solid tumor such as melanoma, head and neck, liver or kidney cancer. The V gene is TRBV11-2 and the J gene is TRBJ1-3; confidence is insufficient to name the D gene. Here the CDR3 is given as CASRGDTASVTIYF. The sequence in DNA is TGTGCCAGCAGAGGAGACACGGCCTCGGTCACCATATATTTT.